Shown below are 20 T cell receptor beta chains from a single sample sequenced in a study of CD8+ T cells in alopecia areata. Treatment meaning: oral pan-JAK inhibitor, 5-10 mg twice daily. After isolation, RNA underwent reverse transcription to generate cDNA as the sequencing template. Clones were read by immunoSEQ multiplex PCR, and TCRdb kept only the in-frame ones, dropping some. The sample records roughly 190,000 clones, roughly 60% being singletons. The material was CD4+ T cells sorted from blood, obtained at roughly week 49, from a patient treated with tofacitinib. The receptors derive from a human donor with alopecia areata.

The sample holds one count of this clone. The chain uses TRBV2 and TRBJ2-7; tentatively, D is TRBD1 (6 bases). The germline V and J ends were trimmed by 0 bases and 7 bases, with 19 bases remaining between them. The CDR3 consists of 16 residues. Germline V lookup: CDR1 SNHLY, CDR2 FYNNEI. The chain's CDR3 is CASSEAWQGLGFEQYF. CDR3 bases: TGTGCCAGCAGTGAAGCCTGGCAGGGGTTGGGGTTTGAGCAGTACTTC.

To note about this clone: The identical CDR3 is also encoded by other nucleotide sequences in the sample. The chain is built from TRBV20-1 and TRBJ2-5; D ambiguous. The germline V and J ends were trimmed by 3 bases and 3 bases, with 5 bases remaining between them. This CDR3 has 11 amino acids. Looked up from germline, CDR1 is DFQATT and CDR2 is SNEGSKA (reference sequence). This CDR3 is CSASGEETQYF. The DNA for the CDR3 is TGCAGTGCTAGTGGTGAAGAGACCCAGTACTTC.

The V call is TRBV23-1, the J call TRBJ2-3, with 7 nucleotides matching TRBD2. TRBV23-1 is filed as an ORF, its function uncertain. Germline trimming cut 3 bases from V and 1 base from J; bases unmatched to any gene: 4. This CDR3 is 15 amino acids long. This chain's CDR3 is CASSHSSGCTDTQYF. The CDR3 nucleotides are TGCGCCAGCAGTCATTCTAGCGGATGCACAGATACGCAGTATTTT.

CDR3 protein: CASSSLGGSNYGYTF. CDR3 DNA: TGTGCCAGCAGTTCCCTCGGAGGATCTAACTATGGCTACACCTTC. This rearrangement joins TRBV28 to TRBJ1-2; D not resolved. This CDR3 comprises 15 residues. Germline CDR1 MDHEN, CDR2 SYDVKM. V lost 4 bases, J lost 0 bases, and 12 bases lay in between.

The CDR3 loop is CAWSPGPNQPQHF. In DNA, the CDR3 is TGTGCCTGGAGTCCGGGACCCAATCAGCCCCAGCATTTT. V gene TRBV30 combines with J gene TRBJ1-5, with a weak D call TRBD1 (5 bases). The germline CDR1 and CDR2 sequences are GTSNPN and SVGIG (reference sequence). Trimming stripped 2 bases from V and 3 bases from J, with 8 bases between. The CDR3 length is 13 residues.

V gene TRBV29-1 combines with J gene TRBJ1-1; no clear D. Trimming took 5 bases from V and 6 from J, leaving 10 bases between them. Germline CDR1 SQVTM, CDR2 ANQGSEA. The CDR3 has 11 amino acids. Here the CDR3 reads CSVSIGAEAFF. CDR3 nucleotide sequence: TGCAGCGTTTCAATAGGCGCTGAAGCTTTCTTT. The full variable domain, completed using reference TRBV29-1 and TRBJ1-1, is SAVISQKPSRDICQRGTSLTIQCQVDSQVTMMFWYRQQPGQSLTLIATANQGSEATYESGFVIDKFPISRPNLTFSTLTVSNMSPEDSSIYLCSVSIGAEAFFGQGTRLTVV.

The CDR3 nucleotides are TGTGCCAGCAGTTTCTACCCTCCAGGGGAGCCCCAGCATTTT. This sequence encodes CASSFYPPGEPQHF. This chain uses TRBV27 with TRBJ1-5; perhaps TRBD1 as D (6 bases). Germline V gene sequence: CDR1 MNHEY, CDR2 SMNVEV (reference sequence). The CDR3 totals 14 residues. The V end was cut by 3 bases, the J end by 8 bases, with 14 bases between.

This clone was counted between two and nine times. V and J are TRBV7-2 and TRBJ2-7; no reliable D call. V was shortened by 6 bases and J by 2 bases, with 14 bases between the two germline ends. The CDR3 covers 14 residues. Germline CDR1 and CDR2: SGHTA and FQGNSA. The CDR3 loop reads CASSPTWAAYEQYF. Here the CDR3 DNA reads TGTGCCAGCAGTCCAACATGGGCGGCCTACGAGCAGTACTTC.

The V and J genes are TRBV30 and TRBJ1-5, with TRBD1 as a possible D gene (5 bases). The CDR3 length is 13 residues. CDR1 is GTSNPN, CDR2 SVGIG, per germline (reference sequence). Trimming took 2 bases from V and 4 from J, leaving 9 bases between them. CDR3 in amino acids: CAWSRRENQPQHF. The CDR3 bases are TGTGCCTGGAGTCGCAGGGAGAATCAGCCCCAGCATTTT.

This clone was recorded a few times. Other DNA variants within this sample encode the same CDR3. The J gene is TRBJ1-4, the V gene TRBV29-1; D is uncertain. CDR3 length equals 12 residues. CDR1 SQVTM and CDR2 ANQGSEA come from the germline V gene. Deletions cut 6 bases from V and 5 bases from J, with 10 bases between. The CDR3 sequence is CSVVGGNEKLFF. CDR3 nucleotide sequence: TGCAGCGTCGTAGGAGGCAATGAAAAACTGTTTTTT.

The chain couples TRBV6-6 to TRBJ2-4, with TRBD1 matching 8 bases. The V segment lost 7 bases and the J segment 6 bases; nucleotides outside the gene matches: 5. CDR3 length: 13 amino acids. In germline, CDR1 is MNHNY, CDR2 SVGAGI (reference sequence). CDR3 DNA: TGTGCCAGCACGGACAGGGTGGGAAACATTCAGTACTTC. Residues: CASTDRVGNIQYF.

About this clone: Other DNA sequences from this sample encode an identical CDR3 as well. The rearrangement joins TRBV5-1 to TRBJ1-2; D is undetermined. In germline, CDR1 is SGHRS, CDR2 YFSETQ. Trimming shortened V by 2 bases and J by 2 bases, and 10 bases separated the two germline ends. The CDR3 has 14 residues. Here the CDR3 DNA reads TGCGCCAGCAGCTTAGGTCTAGGGAACTATGGCTACACCTTC. Its protein is CASSLGLGNYGYTF. The whole variable domain, remainder taken from reference TRBV5-1 and TRBJ1-2, is KAGVTQTPRYLIKTRGQQVTLSCSPISGHRSVSWYQQTPGQGLQFLFEYFSETQRNKGNFPGRFSGRQFSNSRSEMNVSTLELGDSALYLCASSLGLGNYGYTFGSGTRLTVV.

Turning to this clone: A read error is possible here, since a much larger clone lies one base away. The V and J genes are TRBV4-1 and TRBJ2-7; TRBD1 matches at 9 bases. The trim removed 1 base at V and 3 bases at J, leaving 10 bases unmatched. This CDR3 spans 17 amino acids. CDR1 is MGHRA, CDR2 YSYEKL, per germline. The DNA for the CDR3 is TGCGCCAGCAGCCAAGCATCGGGGACAGGGAGAATCTACGAGCAGTACTTC. Its protein is CASSQASGTGRIYEQYF.

This sequence joins TRBV10-3 and TRBJ2-3; 8 nucleotides match TRBD2. Germline V gene lookup returns CDR1 ENHRY and CDR2 SYGVKD. This CDR3 contains 12 residues. The V and J ends lost 11 bases and 4 bases, in that order; junction bases with no gene match: 5. CDR3 sequence reads: CAGGGNSDTQYF. In nucleotides, the CDR3 is TGTGCCGGCGGGGGGAATTCAGATACGCAGTATTTT.

The chain joins TRBV29-1 to TRBJ1-4, with D hard to call. This CDR3 has 12 amino acids. Between the trimmed V and J ends, which lost 7 bases and 8 bases, there was a span of 14 bases. The V gene's germline CDR1 is SQVTM and CDR2 ANQGSEA. The CDR3 DNA follows: TGCAGCGCAAAGGGAGGGAACGAAAAACTGTTTTTT. Its protein is CSAKGGNEKLFF. Drawing the rest from reference TRBV29-1 and TRBJ1-4, the complete variable domain is SAVISQKPSRDICQRGTSLTIQCQVDSQVTMMFWYRQQPGQSLTLIATANQGSEATYESGFVIDKFPISRPNLTFSTLTVSNMSPEDSSIYLCSAKGGNEKLFFGSGTQLSVL.

The rearrangement uses TRBV5-6 and TRBJ2-7; weak D call: TRBD1 (6 bases). The length of the CDR3 is 13 residues. Trimming stripped 2 bases from V and 6 bases from J, with 12 bases between. CDR1 is SGHDT, CDR2 YYEEEE, per germline. CDR3 amino acids: CASSFGQRPEQYF. CDR3 bases: TGTGCCAGCAGCTTTGGACAGCGCCCCGAGCAGTACTTC.

The chain is built from TRBV20-1 and TRBJ1-5; D is possibly TRBD1 (5 bases). V lost 7 bases and J lost 11, with 15 bases in between. Per the germline V gene, CDR1 is DFQATT and CDR2 is SNEGSKA (reference sequence). The CDR3 sequence is 11 residues long. CDR3 nucleotides: TGCAGTGTCCCGGGACCAACAACCCAGCATTTT. Translated: CSVPGPTTQHF.

V gene TRBV30 combines with J gene TRBJ1-5, with D uncertain. Trimming removed 4 bases at V and 3 bases at J, with 7 bases between. The V gene's germline CDR1 is GTSNPN and CDR2 SVGIG (reference sequence). The CDR3 length is 12 residues. The CDR3 DNA follows: TGTGCCTGGAAGCCGACCAATCAGCCCCAGCATTTT. This gives the protein CAWKPTNQPQHF.

This clone was counted between two and nine times. The J gene is TRBJ1-2, the V gene TRBV30; no clear D. Germline V lookup: CDR1 GTSNPN, CDR2 SVGIG (reference sequence). The length of the CDR3 is 14 residues. V lost 3 bases and J lost 4, with 15 bases in between. As DNA, the CDR3 is TGTGCCTGGAGCCCGGTGAGGAGTACCTATGGCTACACCTTC. Translation gives CAWSPVRSTYGYTF.

The V and J genes are TRBV29-1 and TRBJ1-4, with TRBD1 matching 7 bases. This CDR3 is built from 12 residues. Per germline, CDR1 SQVTM and CDR2 ANQGSEA. CDR3 in DNA: TGCGGAGGGGGCCTGGATAATGAAAAACTGTTTTTT. The encoded protein is CGGGLDNEKLFF.